This T cell receptor beta chain was sequenced in a study of technical replicates of blood from a few donors. The method was immunoSEQ multiplex PCR; TCRdb's version includes in-frame clones alone and lacks a portion of them. The sample holds tens of thousands of clones, around 94% seen once. Per the germline V gene, CDR1 is MNHEY and CDR2 is SMNVEV (reference sequence). V was shortened by 2 bases and J by 7 bases, with 11 bases between the two germline ends. CDR3 length equals 14 residues. The clonotype comes from a human donor in good health. This chain links TRBV27 with TRBJ1-4; weak D call: TRBD1 (6 bases). The sample taken for sequencing was T cells isolated from PBMCs. CDR3 nucleotides: TGTGCCAGCAGTTTAGGACAGTTTGGTGAAAAACTGTTTTTT. Translating it yields CASSLGQFGEKLFF.